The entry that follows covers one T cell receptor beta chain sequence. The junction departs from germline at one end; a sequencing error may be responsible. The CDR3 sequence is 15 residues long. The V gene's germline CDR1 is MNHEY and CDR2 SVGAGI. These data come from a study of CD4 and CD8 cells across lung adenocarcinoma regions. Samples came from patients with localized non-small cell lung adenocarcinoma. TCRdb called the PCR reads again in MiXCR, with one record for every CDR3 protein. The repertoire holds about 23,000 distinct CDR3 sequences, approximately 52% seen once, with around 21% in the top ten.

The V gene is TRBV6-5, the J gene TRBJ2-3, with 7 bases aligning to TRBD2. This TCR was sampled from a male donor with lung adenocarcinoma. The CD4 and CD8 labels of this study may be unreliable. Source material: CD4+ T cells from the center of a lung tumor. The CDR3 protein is CASSYSRDYKDTQYF. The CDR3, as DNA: TGTGCCAGCAGTTACTCTAGGGACTACAAAGATACCCAGTATTTT.